One and the same sample provided the 28 T cell receptor beta chains below, sequenced in a study of shared clonotypes between healthy human individuals (dated by TCRdb to the early 2020s). To prepare the library, the immunoSEQ multiplex PCR assay was applied. In its TCRdb copy, this immuneACCESS table keeps in-frame sequences only and misses some clones. Where compared with another copy, unresolved V genes explain less than half of these, and the others have no known cause. This sample lists some 1 million clones; around 74% were detected once. The ten largest clonotypes hold approximately 1.3% of the sample. The sample taken for sequencing was memory CD4+ T cells sorted from blood. The cell subset or site label, read with the paper, signifies: CD45RA-negative fraction. The source is a man between 18 and 29 years old in good health.

This clone was observed a few times. The genes are TRBV28 and TRBJ1-2; 7 bases align to TRBD1. CDR3 length: 15 amino acids. The V and J ends lost 7 bases and 2 bases, in that order; junction bases with no gene match: 10. CDR1 MDHEN and CDR2 SYDVKM come from the germline V gene. The CDR3 reads CASTTPRTGNYGYTF. The CDR3 bases are TGTGCCAGCACCACCCCGAGGACAGGAAACTATGGCTACACCTTC.

The chain recombines TRBV2 with TRBJ1-1; D is ambiguous. The length of the CDR3 is 13 residues. Germline values: CDR1 SNHLY, CDR2 FYNNEI. V dropped 7 bases and J dropped 0 bases, with 9 bases sitting between them. The CDR3 DNA reads TGTGCCAGCACGGGGAGTATGAACACTGAAGCTTTCTTT. Encoded protein: CASTGSMNTEAFF.

The chain uses TRBV28 and TRBJ2-3, with TRBD2 as a possible D gene (6 bases). The V end lost 7 bases, the J end lost 4 bases, and 21 bases lay between the germline ends. The germline gives CDR1 MDHEN, CDR2 SYDVKM. The CDR3 has 16 residues. DNA of the CDR3: TGTGCCAGCACCCCGGGCGGGACCGCATTTTCAGATACGCAGTATTTT. Translating it yields CASTPGGTAFSDTQYF. The full variable domain, with the rest looked up from reference TRBV28 and TRBJ2-3, is DVKVTQSSRYLVKRTGEKVFLECVQDMDHENMFWYRQDPGLGLRLIYFSYDVKMKEKGDIPEGYSVSREKKERFSLILESASTNQTSMYLCASTPGGTAFSDTQYFGPGTRLTVL.

The table lists this clone with a few counts. This chain connects TRBV13 to TRBJ1-5, with 7 bases identical to TRBD1. Germline V gives CDR1 PRHDT, CDR2 FYEKMQ (reference sequence). J gave up 1 base and V 5 bases, and 2 bases lay outside the gene matches. The CDR3 covers 14 residues. The CDR3 loop reads CASSVTGSNQPQHF. CDR3 DNA: TGTGCCAGCAGCGTGACAGGGAGCAATCAGCCCCAGCATTTT. Full variable domain (remainder filled in from reference TRBV13 and TRBJ1-5): AAGVIQSPRHLIKEKRETATLKCYPIPRHDTVYWYQQGPGQDPQFLISFYEKMQSDKGSIPDRFSAQQFSDYHSELNMSSLELGDSALYFCASSVTGSNQPQHFGDGTRLSIL.

Comments on this clone: The same CDR3 also results from other DNA sequences found in this sample. The chain employs TRBV5-1 and TRBJ2-2; tentatively, D is TRBD1 (5 bases). Germline CDR1 is SGHRS and CDR2 is YFSETQ. The V and J ends lost 0 bases and 2 bases respectively, with 11 bases between them. The CDR3 is 16 residues long. CDR3 nucleotides: TGCGCCAGCAGCTTGGCGGCAGGGAAAAACACCGGGGAGCTGTTTTTT. This translates into CASSLAAGKNTGELFF. Full variable domain (missing parts from reference TRBV5-1 and TRBJ2-2): KAGVTQTPRYLIKTRGQQVTLSCSPISGHRSVSWYQQTPGQGLQFLFEYFSETQRNKGNFPGRFSGRQFSNSRSEMNVSTLELGDSALYLCASSLAAGKNTGELFFGEGSRLTVL.

The chain has TRBV6-5 and TRBJ1-2; 7 bases fit TRBD1. Germline CDR1 MNHEY, CDR2 SVGAGI. V lost 5 bases and J lost 5; bases outside the gene matches: 5. CDR3 length equals 13 residues. The chain's CDR3 is CASSGDRAYGYTF. The CDR3 nucleotides are TGTGCCAGCAGTGGAGACAGGGCTTATGGCTACACCTTC.

This sequence joins TRBV5-1 and TRBJ2-5; 10 nucleotides agree with TRBD2. CDR1 SGHRS and CDR2 YFSETQ come from the germline V gene. This CDR3 is 17 amino acids long. V was pared by 5 bases and J by 1 base, with 11 bases of the junction left unmatched. CDR3 loop: CASRPDGSGGGQETQYF. The CDR3 DNA is TGCGCCAGCAGACCCGACGGCAGCGGGGGGGGCCAAGAGACCCAGTACTTC.

This clone was seen only a few times. J is TRBJ2-7 and V is TRBV30; 13 positions match TRBD2. The V segment lost 3 bases and the J segment 7 bases; nucleotides outside the gene matches: 9. Germline CDR1 is GTSNPN and CDR2 is SVGIG (reference sequence). The CDR3 covers 15 residues. The CDR3 DNA is TGTGCCTGGAGGGGACTAGCGGGGTCGTCGGGGGAGCAGTACTTC. It translates to CAWRGLAGSSGEQYF.

This sequence joins TRBV6-5 and TRBJ1-5, with D possibly TRBD1 on 6 matching bases. The germline V gene encodes CDR1 MNHEY and CDR2 SVGAGI. V lost 5 bases to trimming and J lost 7 bases, with 12 bases between them. CDR3 length: 13 residues. The CDR3 nucleotides are TGTGCCAGCAGTCAGGGACACGGGCAGCCCCAGCATTTT. Amino acids: CASSQGHGQPQHF.

The chain employs TRBV2 and TRBJ2-3; the match to TRBD1 covers 7 bases. Germline V lookup: CDR1 SNHLY, CDR2 FYNNEI. The length of the CDR3 is 13 residues. The junction had 2 bases not matched to a gene; V was cut back by 6 bases and J by 2 bases. CDR3 residues: CASRGQYTDTQYF. DNA for the CDR3: TGTGCCAGCAGGGGACAGTACACAGATACGCAGTATTTT.

The genes are TRBV5-1 and TRBJ2-5; either TRBD1 or TRBD2 may supply D (6 bases each). The germline V and J ends were trimmed by 4 bases and 2 bases, with 15 bases remaining between them. CDR1 and CDR2 (germline): SGHRS, YFSETQ. The CDR3 consists of 15 residues. CDR3 region: CASSPRRGRQETQYF. The DNA for the CDR3 is TGCGCCAGCAGCCCGAGGAGGGGGAGACAAGAGACCCAGTACTTC.

On this clone itself: A junction end diverges from the germline sequence, so it may reflect a read error. The chain carries TRBV2 and TRBJ2-7; D gene uncertain. This CDR3 region has 12 residues. Germline-derived CDR1 and CDR2 are SNHLY and FYNNEI. The CDR3, as DNA: TGTGCCAGCAGTCCCTTCGCTGGCCAACCAGACTTC. Protein: CASSPFAGQPDF.

This CDR3 reads CASSLRAGLAGGRYEQYF. The CDR3 bases are TGTGCCAGCAGTTTAAGGGCGGGACTAGCGGGAGGCCGCTACGAGCAGTACTTC. The J gene is TRBJ2-7, the V gene TRBV28, with 15 bases aligning to TRBD2. V lost 2 bases to trimming and J lost 3 bases; unmatched junction nucleotides: 8. Germline V gene sequence: CDR1 MDHEN, CDR2 SYDVKM. This CDR3 comprises 18 residues.

J is TRBJ2-1 and V is TRBV5-1; a weak D match, TRBD2 (5 bases). Per the germline V gene, CDR1 is SGHRS and CDR2 is YFSETQ. V gave up 5 bases and J gave up 2 bases, with 14 bases separating them. The CDR3 length is 15 residues. As DNA, the CDR3 is TGCGCCAGCAGGGGGAGTTTAGGTCCCTACAATGAGCAGTTCTTC. This translates into CASRGSLGPYNEQFF. Full variable domain (outside the CDR3, taken from reference TRBV5-1 and TRBJ2-1): KAGVTQTPRYLIKTRGQQVTLSCSPISGHRSVSWYQQTPGQGLQFLFEYFSETQRNKGNFPGRFSGRQFSNSRSEMNVSTLELGDSALYLCASRGSLGPYNEQFFGPGTRLTVL.

V usage is TRBV5-1 and J usage is TRBJ2-5, with 7 bases identical to TRBD1. Germline values: CDR1 SGHRS, CDR2 YFSETQ. V lost 0 bases and J lost 5; bases outside the gene matches: 7. The CDR3 totals 15 residues. The CDR3 bases are TGCGCCAGCAGCTTGGCGTCAGGGGGAACGGAGACCCAGTACTTC. It yields the protein CASSLASGGTETQYF.

The CDR3 loop reads CSVRGGTRNQPQHF. The CDR3 DNA is TGCAGCGTCCGGGGCGGGACAAGAAATCAGCCCCAGCATTTT. The chain recombines TRBV29-1 with TRBJ1-5; tentative D call: TRBD1 (6 bases). This CDR3 is 14 amino acids long. Per germline, CDR1 SQVTM and CDR2 ANQGSEA. V was shortened by 6 bases and J by 4 bases, with 16 bases between the two germline ends. Filled out from reference TRBV29-1 and TRBJ1-5, the complete variable domain reads SAVISQKPSRDICQRGTSLTIQCQVDSQVTMMFWYRQQPGQSLTLIATANQGSEATYESGFVIDKFPISRPNLTFSTLTVSNMSPEDSSIYLCSVRGGTRNQPQHFGDGTRLSIL.

The count of this clone is one. The genes are TRBV7-2 and TRBJ1-4, with TRBD1 as a possible D gene (6 bases). V lost 4 bases and J lost 5, with 11 bases in between. CDR1 is SGHTA, CDR2 FQGNSA, per germline. This CDR3 is built from 14 residues. The CDR3 region is CASSSGVRNEKLFF. The CDR3 DNA follows: TGTGCCAGCAGCTCAGGGGTTCGGAATGAAAAACTGTTTTTT.

This clone was picked up many times. The chain links TRBV19 to TRBJ1-1; no reliable D call. This CDR3 region has 13 residues. Per germline, CDR1 LNHDA and CDR2 SQIVND (reference sequence). The V and J ends lost 3 bases and 0 bases respectively, with 5 bases between them. The CDR3 DNA reads as TGTGCCAGTAGTATTAATATGAACACTGAAGCTTTCTTT. It yields the protein CASSINMNTEAFF. The full variable domain, in which reference TRBV19 and TRBJ1-1 provide the parts outside the CDR3, is DGGITQSPKYLFRKEGQNVTLSCEQNLNHDAMYWYRQDPGQGLRLIYYSQIVNDFQKGDIAEGYSVSREKKESFPLTVTSAQKNPTAFYLCASSINMNTEAFFGQGTRLTVV.

The V gene is TRBV5-8, the J gene TRBJ2-1, with D unresolved. V lost 6 bases to trimming and J lost 4 bases, with 14 bases between them. Germline CDR1 SGHTS, CDR2 YDEGEE. CDR3 length: 14 residues. Here the CDR3 DNA reads TGTGCCAGCAAACGGCGACGGAATTACAATGAGCAGTTCTTC. As protein: CASKRRRNYNEQFF.

The gene calls are TRBV19 and TRBJ1-4, with a possible D match to TRBD1 (6 bases). The CDR3 has 13 amino acids. Germline V gives CDR1 LNHDA, CDR2 SQIVND (reference sequence). V was pared by 6 bases and J by 5 bases, with 10 bases between. The CDR3 protein is CASRDSLNEKLFF. The CDR3, as DNA: TGTGCCAGTAGGGACAGCTTAAATGAAAAACTGTTTTTT.

This clone was observed once. A far bigger clonotype differs at one base, so this is likely a read error. The chain carries TRBV30 and TRBJ1-3; 7 positions match TRBD1. The germline V gene encodes CDR1 GTSNPN and CDR2 SVGIG (reference sequence). V dropped 4 bases and J dropped 0; count of bases not matched to a gene: 3. CDR3 length: 14 residues. CDR3 in DNA: TGTGCCTGGACAGGGGGAGGCTCTGGAAACACCATATATTTT. It encodes CAWTGGGSGNTIYF.

This clone appeared a few times. The genes are TRBV30 and TRBJ1-5; no reliable D call. The CDR3 consists of 15 residues. Trimming took off 2 bases at V and 1 base at J, with 12 bases between the two ends. Germline V gene sequence: CDR1 GTSNPN, CDR2 SVGIG (reference sequence). The CDR3: CAWSPRSQSNQPQHF. CDR3 coding DNA: TGTGCCTGGAGTCCCCGCAGTCAGAGCAATCAGCCCCAGCATTTT.

The rearrangement uses TRBV7-9 and TRBJ2-7; TRBD2 aligns across 9 bases. The V segment lost 5 bases and the J segment 5 bases; nucleotides outside the gene matches: 13. Germline assignment: CDR1 SEHNR and CDR2 FQNEAQ (reference sequence). The CDR3 is made up of 16 amino acids. In nucleotides, the CDR3 is TGTGCCAGCAGCCCTACCCCGGGACTAGCCGCCCACGAGCAGTACTTC. Translation gives CASSPTPGLAAHEQYF. Filled out from reference TRBV7-9 and TRBJ2-7, the complete variable domain reads DTGVSQNPRHKITKRGQNVTFRCDPISEHNRLYWYRQTLGQGPEFLTYFQNEAQLEKSRLLSDRFSAERPKGSFSTLEIQRTEQGDSAMYLCASSPTPGLAAHEQYFGPGTRLTVT.

V usage is TRBV30 and J usage is TRBJ2-5; 14 nucleotides line up with TRBD2. The CDR3 totals 16 residues. J lost 4 bases, V lost 0 bases, and 4 bases had no gene match. Germline V gene lookup returns CDR1 GTSNPN and CDR2 SVGIG (reference sequence). The CDR3 DNA reads as TGTGCCTGGAGTGTGCTGACTAGCGGGAGGGGAGAGACCCAGTACTTC. As protein: CAWSVLTSGRGETQYF. The full variable domain, completed using reference TRBV30 and TRBJ2-5, is SQTIHQWPATLVQPVGSPLSLECTVEGTSNPNLYWYRQAAGRGLQLLFYSVGIGQISSEVPQNLSASRPQDRQFILSSKKLLLSDSGFYLCAWSVLTSGRGETQYFGPGTRLLVL.

The CDR3 DNA follows: TGTGCCAGCAGGCAGACTAGCGGGGGTTTCGGGGAGCTGTTTTTT. It codes for CASRQTSGGFGELFF. V is TRBV2 and J is TRBJ2-2; TRBD2 matches 12 bases. J lost 7 bases, V lost 6 bases, and 6 bases had no gene match. Germline loops: CDR1 SNHLY, CDR2 FYNNEI. The CDR3 has 15 residues.

The rearrangement links TRBV7-9 to TRBJ2-2; a weak D match, TRBD1 (5 bases). This CDR3 has 16 residues. CDR1 is SEHNR and CDR2 is FQNEAQ in the germline V gene (reference sequence). V was trimmed by 5 bases and J by 5 bases, leaving 18 bases between them. The CDR3 reads CASSPDGQGGTGELFF. CDR3 DNA sequence: TGTGCCAGCAGCCCGGACGGCCAGGGTGGAACCGGGGAGCTGTTTTTT.

The gene calls are TRBV6-5 and TRBJ2-1; D call uncertain. The CDR3 length is 12 residues. The germline CDR1 and CDR2 sequences are MNHEY and SVGAGI. The V gene lost 8 bases and the J gene lost 7 bases, with 12 bases spanning the gap. The CDR3 is CASSPPGNEQFF. In DNA, the CDR3 is TGTGCCAGCTCCCCCCCTGGGAATGAGCAGTTCTTC.

The gene calls are TRBV21-1 and TRBJ2-7. TRBV21-1 is an annotated pseudogene. The CDR3 runs to 17 residues. CDR3 residues: CASSNIMGVVFFYEQYF. The DNA of the CDR3 is TGTGCCAGCAGCAATATTATGGGGGTAGTGTTTTTCTACGAGCAGTACTTC.